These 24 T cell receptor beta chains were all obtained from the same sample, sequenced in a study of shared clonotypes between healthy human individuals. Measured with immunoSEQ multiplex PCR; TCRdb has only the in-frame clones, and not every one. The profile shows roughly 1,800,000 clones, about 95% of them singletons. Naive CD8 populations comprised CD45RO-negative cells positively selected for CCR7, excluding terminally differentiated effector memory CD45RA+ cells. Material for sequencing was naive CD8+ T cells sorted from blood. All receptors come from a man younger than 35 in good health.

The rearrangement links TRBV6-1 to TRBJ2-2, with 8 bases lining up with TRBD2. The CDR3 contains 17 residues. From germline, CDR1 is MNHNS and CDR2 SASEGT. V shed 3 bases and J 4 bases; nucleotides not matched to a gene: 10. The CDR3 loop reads CASSERYSGVLTGELFF. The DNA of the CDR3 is TGTGCCAGCAGTGAGCGGTATAGCGGGGTACTCACCGGGGAGCTGTTTTTT.

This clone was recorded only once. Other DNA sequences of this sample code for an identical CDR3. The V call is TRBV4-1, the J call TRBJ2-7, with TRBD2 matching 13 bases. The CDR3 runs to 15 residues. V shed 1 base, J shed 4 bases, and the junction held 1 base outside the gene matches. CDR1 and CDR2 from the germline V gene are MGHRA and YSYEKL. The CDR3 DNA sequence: TGCGCCAGCAGCCAAGGACTAGCGGGGGGTTACGAGCAGTACTTC. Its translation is CASSQGLAGGYEQYF.

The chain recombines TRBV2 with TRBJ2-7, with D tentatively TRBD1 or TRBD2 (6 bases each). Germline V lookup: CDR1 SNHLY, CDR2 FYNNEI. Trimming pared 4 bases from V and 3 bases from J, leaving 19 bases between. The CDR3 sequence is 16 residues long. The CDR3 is CASSGGALLLYYEQYF. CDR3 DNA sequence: TGTGCCAGCAGTGGGGGGGCCCTACTCCTCTACTACGAGCAGTACTTC.

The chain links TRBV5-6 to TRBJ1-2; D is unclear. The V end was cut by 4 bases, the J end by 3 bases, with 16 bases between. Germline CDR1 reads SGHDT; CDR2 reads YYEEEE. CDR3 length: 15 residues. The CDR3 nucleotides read TGTGCCAGCAGCCTACGTGTAGGGATGGACTATGGCTACACCTTC. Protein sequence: CASSLRVGMDYGYTF.

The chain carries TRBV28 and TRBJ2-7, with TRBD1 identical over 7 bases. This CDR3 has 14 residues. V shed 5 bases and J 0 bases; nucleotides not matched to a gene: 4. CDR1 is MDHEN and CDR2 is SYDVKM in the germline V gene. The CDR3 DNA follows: TGTGCCAGCAGTGACCGGGACAGCTCCTACGAGCAGTACTTC. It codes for CASSDRDSSYEQYF.

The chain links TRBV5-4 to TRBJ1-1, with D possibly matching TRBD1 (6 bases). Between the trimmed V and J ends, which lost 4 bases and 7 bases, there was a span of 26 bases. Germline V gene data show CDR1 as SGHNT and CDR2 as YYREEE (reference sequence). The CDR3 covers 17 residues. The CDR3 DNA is TGTGCCAGCAGCGATCCGATACTACAGGGCGTAGAGGGTGAAGCTTTCTTT. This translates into CASSDPILQGVEGEAFF.

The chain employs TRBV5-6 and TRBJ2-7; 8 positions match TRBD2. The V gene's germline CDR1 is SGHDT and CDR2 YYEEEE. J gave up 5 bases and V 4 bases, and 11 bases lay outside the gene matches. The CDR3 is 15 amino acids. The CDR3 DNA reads TGTGCCAGCAGCGGCAGCGGGGGCGGCCTTCACGAGCAGTACTTC. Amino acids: CASSGSGGGLHEQYF.

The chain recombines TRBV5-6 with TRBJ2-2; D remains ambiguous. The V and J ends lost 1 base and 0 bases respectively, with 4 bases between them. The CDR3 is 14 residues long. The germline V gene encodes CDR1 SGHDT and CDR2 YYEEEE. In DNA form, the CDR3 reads TGTGCCAGCAGCTTGTTCGCGAACACCGGGGAGCTGTTTTTT. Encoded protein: CASSLFANTGELFF.

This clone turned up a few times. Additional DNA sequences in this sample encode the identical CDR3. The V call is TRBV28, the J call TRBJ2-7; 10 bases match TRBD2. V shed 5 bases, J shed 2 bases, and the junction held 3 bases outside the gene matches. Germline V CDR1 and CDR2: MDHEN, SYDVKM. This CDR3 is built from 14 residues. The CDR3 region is CASSLSGGTYEQYF. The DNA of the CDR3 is TGTGCCAGCAGTCTTAGCGGGGGGACCTACGAGCAGTACTTC. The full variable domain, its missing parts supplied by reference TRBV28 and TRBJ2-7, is DVKVTQSSRYLVKRTGEKVFLECVQDMDHENMFWYRQDPGLGLRLIYFSYDVKMKEKGDIPEGYSVSREKKERFSLILESASTNQTSMYLCASSLSGGTYEQYFGPGTRLTVT.

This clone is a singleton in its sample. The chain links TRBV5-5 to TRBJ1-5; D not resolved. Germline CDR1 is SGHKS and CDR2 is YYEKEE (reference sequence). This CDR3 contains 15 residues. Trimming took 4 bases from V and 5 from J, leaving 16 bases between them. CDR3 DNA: TGTGCCAGCAGCCGAGACCCTCAGCCAGATCAGCCCCAGCATTTT. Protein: CASSRDPQPDQPQHF.

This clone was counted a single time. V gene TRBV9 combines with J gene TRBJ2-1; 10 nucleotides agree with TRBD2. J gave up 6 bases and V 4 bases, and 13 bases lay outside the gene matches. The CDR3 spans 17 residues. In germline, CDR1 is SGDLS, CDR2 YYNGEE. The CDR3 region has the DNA TGTGCCAGCAGCCCCCCGCTAGCGGGGGCCTTTGGCAATGAGCAGTTCTTC. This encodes CASSPPLAGAFGNEQFF.

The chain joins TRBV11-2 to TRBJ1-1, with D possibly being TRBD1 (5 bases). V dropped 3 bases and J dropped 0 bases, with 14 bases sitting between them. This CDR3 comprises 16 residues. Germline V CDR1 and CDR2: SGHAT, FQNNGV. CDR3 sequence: CASSFTWTLVNTEAFF. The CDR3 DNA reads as TGTGCCAGCAGCTTCACGTGGACACTAGTGAACACTGAAGCTTTCTTT.

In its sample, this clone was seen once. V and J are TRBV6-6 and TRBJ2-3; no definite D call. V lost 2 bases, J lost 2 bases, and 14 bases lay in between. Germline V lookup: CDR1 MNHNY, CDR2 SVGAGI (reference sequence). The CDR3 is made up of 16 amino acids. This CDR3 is CASSYGESSSTDTQYF. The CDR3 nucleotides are TGTGCCAGCAGTTACGGAGAAAGTAGTTCCACAGATACGCAGTATTTT.

The CDR3 spells CASSFSEGHYGYTF. The CDR3 region has the DNA TGTGCCAGCAGCTTCAGCGAGGGTCACTATGGCTACACCTTC. V usage is TRBV7-9 and J usage is TRBJ1-2; D remains ambiguous. Germline V lookup: CDR1 SEHNR, CDR2 FQNEAQ (reference sequence). The CDR3 spans 14 residues. V was clipped by 3 bases and J by 3 bases, with 11 bases between them. The variable domain in full, completed from reference TRBV7-9 and TRBJ1-2, reads DTGVSQNPRHKITKRGQNVTFRCDPISEHNRLYWYRQTLGQGPEFLTYFQNEAQLEKSRLLSDRFSAERPKGSFSTLEIQRTEQGDSAMYLCASSFSEGHYGYTFGSGTRLTVV.

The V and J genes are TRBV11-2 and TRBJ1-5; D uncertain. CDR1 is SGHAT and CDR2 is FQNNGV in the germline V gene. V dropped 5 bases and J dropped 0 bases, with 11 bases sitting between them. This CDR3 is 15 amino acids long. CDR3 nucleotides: TGTGCCAGCAGCCCCGGAGGCCTTAGCAATCAGCCCCAGCATTTT. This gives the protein CASSPGGLSNQPQHF.

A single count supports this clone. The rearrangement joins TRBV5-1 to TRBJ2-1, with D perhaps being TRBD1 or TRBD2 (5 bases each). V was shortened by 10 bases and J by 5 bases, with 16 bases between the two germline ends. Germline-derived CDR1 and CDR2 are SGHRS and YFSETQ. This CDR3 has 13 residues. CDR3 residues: CAPNRGVDNEQFF. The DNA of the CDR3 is TGCGCCCCTAACCGAGGGGTGGACAATGAGCAGTTCTTC.

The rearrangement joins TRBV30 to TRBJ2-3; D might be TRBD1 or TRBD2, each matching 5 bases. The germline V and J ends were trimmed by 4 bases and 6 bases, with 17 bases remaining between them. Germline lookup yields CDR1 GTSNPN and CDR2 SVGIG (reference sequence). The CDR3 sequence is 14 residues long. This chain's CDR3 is CAWNVVGAWDTQYF. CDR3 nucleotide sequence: TGTGCCTGGAATGTGGTCGGGGCTTGGGATACGCAGTATTTT.

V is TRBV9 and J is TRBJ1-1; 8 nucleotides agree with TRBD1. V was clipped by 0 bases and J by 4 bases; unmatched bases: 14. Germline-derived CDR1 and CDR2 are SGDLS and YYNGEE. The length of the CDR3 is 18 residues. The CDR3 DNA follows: TGTGCCAGCAGCGTAGGGGTGGGTCAGGGGGCGTCGGTCACTGAAGCTTTCTTT. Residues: CASSVGVGQGASVTEAFF.

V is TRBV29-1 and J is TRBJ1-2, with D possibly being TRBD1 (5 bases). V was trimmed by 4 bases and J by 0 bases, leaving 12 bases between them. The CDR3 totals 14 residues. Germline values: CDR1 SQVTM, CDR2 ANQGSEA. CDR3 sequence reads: CSVGGGDPNYGYTF. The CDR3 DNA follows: TGCAGCGTTGGTGGGGGTGACCCTAACTATGGCTACACCTTC.

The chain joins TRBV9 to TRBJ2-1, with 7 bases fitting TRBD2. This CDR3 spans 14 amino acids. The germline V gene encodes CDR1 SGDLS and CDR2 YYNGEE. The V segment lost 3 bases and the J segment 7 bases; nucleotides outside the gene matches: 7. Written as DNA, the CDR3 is TGTGCCAGCAGCGCCGCAGCGGGAAGAAATGAGCAGTTCTTC. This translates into CASSAAAGRNEQFF.

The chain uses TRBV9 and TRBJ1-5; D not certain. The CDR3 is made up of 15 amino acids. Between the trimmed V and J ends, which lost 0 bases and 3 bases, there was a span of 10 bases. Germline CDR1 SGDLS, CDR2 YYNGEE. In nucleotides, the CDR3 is TGTGCCAGCAGCGTAGATGGATTTCACAATCAGCCCCAGCATTTT. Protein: CASSVDGFHNQPQHF.

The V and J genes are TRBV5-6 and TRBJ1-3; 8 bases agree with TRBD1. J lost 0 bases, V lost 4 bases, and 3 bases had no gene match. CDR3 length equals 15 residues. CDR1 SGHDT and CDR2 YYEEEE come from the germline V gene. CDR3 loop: CASSPTGGSGNTIYF. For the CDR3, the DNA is TGTGCCAGCAGCCCTACAGGGGGCTCTGGAAACACCATATATTTT.

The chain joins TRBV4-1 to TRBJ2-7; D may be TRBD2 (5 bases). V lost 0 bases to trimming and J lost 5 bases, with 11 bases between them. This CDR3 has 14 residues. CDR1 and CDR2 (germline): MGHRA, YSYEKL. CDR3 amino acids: CASSQERGIHEQYF. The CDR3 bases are TGCGCCAGCAGCCAAGAACGGGGAATTCACGAGCAGTACTTC.

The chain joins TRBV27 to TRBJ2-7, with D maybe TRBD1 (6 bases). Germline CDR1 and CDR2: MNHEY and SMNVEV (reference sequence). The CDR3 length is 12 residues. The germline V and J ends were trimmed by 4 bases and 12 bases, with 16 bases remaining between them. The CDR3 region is CASSSENRAWYF. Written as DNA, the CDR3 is TGTGCCAGCAGTTCAGAAAACAGGGCGTGGTACTTC.